The 12 T cell receptor beta chains below come from one sample, sequenced in a study of technical replicates of blood from four donors. Generated by immunoSEQ multiplex PCR, the TCRdb table keeps only in-frame clones and is missing some. The sample includes 55,000 to 75,000 clones, over 85% of them seen just once. The sequenced material came from T cells isolated from PBMCs. The source of these receptors is a human donor in good health.

As DNA, the CDR3 is TGCGCCAGCAGCCAAGAAAGGCGTCGCGGCAATGAGCAGTTCTTC. It specifies CASSQERRRGNEQFF. The chain has TRBV4-3 and TRBJ2-1, with unresolved D. The CDR3 is made up of 15 amino acids. CDR1 and CDR2 from the germline V gene are LGHNA and YSLEER. Trimming pared 0 bases from V and 6 bases from J, leaving 12 bases between.

The gene calls are TRBV7-3 and TRBJ2-1, with 7 nucleotides matching TRBD2. Germline V lookup: CDR1 SGHTA, CDR2 FQGTGA. The CDR3 contains 18 residues. The trim removed 2 bases at V and 6 bases at J, leaving 16 bases unmatched. This CDR3 is CASSLRGELTEGRNEQFF. CDR3 coding DNA: TGTGCCAGCAGCTTACGGGGGGAGCTGACGGAGGGCCGCAATGAGCAGTTCTTC.

The V call is TRBV7-9, the J call TRBJ1-5; no clear D. V was clipped by 2 bases and J by 0 bases, with 11 bases between them. The germline V gene encodes CDR1 SEHNR and CDR2 FQNEAQ (reference sequence). This CDR3 is 16 amino acids long. CDR3 region: CASSLWTAYSNQPQHF. The CDR3 coding sequence is TGTGCCAGCAGCTTATGGACTGCTTATAGCAATCAGCCCCAGCATTTT. Supplemented by reference TRBV7-9 and TRBJ1-5, the full variable domain reads DTGVSQNPRHKITKRGQNVTFRCDPISEHNRLYWYRQTLGQGPEFLTYFQNEAQLEKSRLLSDRFSAERPKGSFSTLEIQRTEQGDSAMYLCASSLWTAYSNQPQHFGDGTRLSIL.

V is TRBV21-1 and J is TRBJ1-5; no check of the table's D call, TRBD1, against the DNA was made. TRBV21-1 is an annotated pseudogene. This CDR3 is 14 amino acids long. In DNA form, the CDR3 reads TGTGCCAGCCTCAGGTTAGATAGCAATCAGCCCCAGCATTTT. It translates to CASLRLDSNQPQHF.

This chain uses TRBV9 with TRBJ2-3; D gene unclear. The germline V and J ends were trimmed by 4 bases and 2 bases, with 11 bases remaining between them. Germline values: CDR1 SGDLS, CDR2 YYNGEE. The length of the CDR3 is 14 residues. The CDR3 region has the DNA TGTGCCAGCAGCCCCAAGGAGTACACAGATACGCAGTATTTT. Translating it yields CASSPKEYTDTQYF.

The V and J genes are TRBV19 and TRBJ1-4; D remains ambiguous. CDR3 length: 16 amino acids. Trimming stripped 0 bases from V and 8 bases from J, with 16 bases between. Germline V gives CDR1 LNHDA, CDR2 SQIVND (reference sequence). The CDR3 here is CASSIDGSGEGEKLFF. In DNA, the CDR3 is TGTGCCAGTAGTATAGATGGATCCGGGGAGGGCGAAAAACTGTTTTTT.

The chain recombines TRBV9 with TRBJ2-1, with 9 bases that match TRBD1. The length of the CDR3 is 15 residues. CDR1 is SGDLS and CDR2 is YYNGEE in the germline V gene. V gave up 4 bases and J gave up 8 bases; unmatched junction bases: 10. CDR3 sequence reads: CASSHRDREKDEQFF. The DNA for the CDR3 is TGTGCCAGCAGCCACCGGGACAGGGAAAAGGATGAGCAGTTCTTC.

The V gene is TRBV18, the J gene TRBJ1-1; 7 bases are a match to TRBD1. CDR1 KGHSH and CDR2 LQKENI come from the germline V gene. Trimming at V came to 9 bases and at J to 1 base, leaving 2 bases not matched to a gene. CDR3 length equals 12 residues. The CDR3 sequence is CARGQANTEAFF. The CDR3 region has the DNA TGTGCCAGAGGACAGGCGAACACTGAAGCTTTCTTT.

The chain joins TRBV6-5 to TRBJ1-2; 8 bases are a match to TRBD1. Germline V CDR1 and CDR2: MNHEY, SVGAGI. With 6 bases clipped from V and 6 bases from J, the junction kept 12 bases outside the gene matches. The CDR3 has 15 amino acids. CDR3 amino acids: CASRPSLDRANGYTF. The CDR3 DNA reads TGTGCCAGCAGACCCAGTTTGGACAGGGCCAATGGCTACACCTTC.

V usage is TRBV5-6 and J usage is TRBJ2-5; TRBD2 matches 15 bases. The V and J ends lost 4 bases and 5 bases, in that order; junction bases with no gene match: 6. This CDR3 contains 16 residues. Germline values: CDR1 SGHDT, CDR2 YYEEEE. The CDR3 coding sequence is TGTGCCAGCAGCCAGACCGGGACTAGCGGGAGGGAGACCCAGTACTTC. As protein: CASSQTGTSGRETQYF.

This clone was detected once. The rearrangement links TRBV28 to TRBJ2-1; the match to TRBD2 covers 11 bases. Unmatched junction bases numbered 13, after V lost 6 bases and J lost 9 bases. CDR1 is MDHEN and CDR2 is SYDVKM in the germline V gene. The CDR3 contains 16 residues. CDR3 sequence: CASSSILAGGPGEQFF. The DNA for the CDR3 is TGTGCCAGCAGCTCCATTTTAGCGGGAGGGCCGGGTGAGCAGTTCTTC. Using reference TRBV28 and TRBJ2-1 for the parts outside the CDR3, the full variable domain is DVKVTQSSRYLVKRTGEKVFLECVQDMDHENMFWYRQDPGLGLRLIYFSYDVKMKEKGDIPEGYSVSREKKERFSLILESASTNQTSMYLCASSSILAGGPGEQFFGPGTRLTVL.

The V call is TRBV4-3, the J call TRBJ2-6, with D possibly TRBD2 on 5 matching bases. The CDR3 length is 15 residues. Germline assignment: CDR1 LGHNA and CDR2 YSLEER. V dropped 3 bases and J dropped 4 bases, with 10 bases sitting between them. DNA for the CDR3: TGCGCCAGCAGCCAGGGAGCTGCGGGGGCCAACGTCCTGACTTTC. It is translated as CASSQGAAGANVLTF.